These 21 T cell receptor beta chains were sequenced from one sample in a study of persistence of HIV-infected CD4 T cells. These receptors have no identified antigens. Stimulation used 8 to 10 ug/mL lysate from CMV-infected fibroblasts. Sorted nonresponding memory CD4+ T cells were CD40L-negative, CD69-negative, CD45RO-high. The libraries were made with immunoSEQ version 4 in survey mode. The protocol was immunoSEQ multiplex PCR, while the TCRdb copy is restricted to in-frame clones and leaves out a portion. Counted here are 25,000 to 30,000 clones, around 73% occurring once; the ten biggest clones make up 0.65% to 0.85%. The source material was CD4+ T cells sorted from PBMCs after roughly 20-hour stimulation, sampled from a patient who received antiretroviral therapy. These receptors were obtained from an adult woman with HIV who was CMV-seropositive.

The rearrangement uses TRBV18 and TRBJ1-2, with D unresolved. The V and J ends lost 3 bases and 4 bases respectively, with 15 bases between them. The germline CDR1 and CDR2 sequences are KGHSH and LQKENI. The CDR3 consists of 15 residues. The DNA of the CDR3 is TGTGCCAGCTCACCCGAGCCGGACGGATCCTATGGCTACACCTTC. This encodes CASSPEPDGSYGYTF.

This chain uses TRBV12-3 or TRBV12-4 with TRBJ1-2; a weak D match, TRBD1 (6 bases). The CDR3 consists of 12 residues. Trimming removed 6 bases from V and 2 bases from J, with 7 bases in between. CDR3 DNA: TGTGCCAGCAGGGACAGAAACTATGGCTACACCTTC. Translating gives CASRDRNYGYTF.

There are a few counts of this clone. The chain couples TRBV10-3 to TRBJ1-5; D not resolved. The CDR3 is made up of 14 amino acids. Germline CDR1 ENHRY, CDR2 SYGVKD. V lost 2 bases and J 4 bases, leaving 9 bases between the germline ends. DNA for the CDR3: TGTGCCATCAGTGAGGGTGACCTAAATCAGCCCCAGCATTTT. This gives the protein CAISEGDLNQPQHF.

The chain combines TRBV28 with TRBJ1-2; D gene uncertain. The CDR3 has 15 amino acids. Trimming stripped 5 bases from V and 0 bases from J, with 13 bases between. Germline assignment: CDR1 MDHEN and CDR2 SYDVKM. CDR3 sequence: CASSPGGRTNYGYTF. CDR3 nucleotides: TGTGCCAGCAGTCCGGGAGGCAGAACTAACTATGGCTACACCTTC.

This clone turned up a few times. Here the CDR3 reads CASSGQGTNTEAFF. CDR3 sequence (DNA): TGTGCCAGCAGTGGACAGGGGACGAACACTGAAGCTTTCTTT. The rearrangement uses TRBV2 and TRBJ1-1, with 8 bases that match TRBD1. The CDR3 extends over 14 amino acids. The V gene's germline CDR1 is SNHLY and CDR2 FYNNEI. V trimming: 4 bases; J trimming: 1 base; junction bases outside the gene matches: 2. Looking up the rest from reference TRBV2 and TRBJ1-1 gives the full variable domain: EPEVTQTPSHQVTQMGQEVILRCVPISNHLYFYWYRQILGQKVEFLVSFYNNEISEKSEIFDDQFSVERPDGSNFTLKIRSTKLEDSAMYFCASSGQGTNTEAFFGQGTRLTVV.

This chain links TRBV12-5 with TRBJ2-1; D may be TRBD1 (6 bases). Germline-derived CDR1 and CDR2 are LGHNT and FRNRAP. V lost 5 bases and J 6 bases, leaving 17 bases between the germline ends. The length of the CDR3 is 15 residues. CDR3 sequence: CASGLLGVGANEQFF. CDR3 DNA: TGTGCTAGTGGTCTACTAGGGGTGGGGGCCAATGAGCAGTTCTTC.

The chain combines TRBV6-5 with TRBJ2-2; no definite D call. Trimming cost V 4 bases and J 4 bases, with 10 bases left between them. Germline V lookup: CDR1 MNHEY, CDR2 SVGAGI. CDR3 length: 14 residues. CDR3 in amino acids: CASSSRTGTGELFF. CDR3 bases: TGTGCCAGCAGTTCCCGGACGGGCACCGGGGAGCTGTTTTTT.

The V gene is TRBV7-3, the J gene TRBJ2-1; possible D gene TRBD1, 6 bases. Per the germline V gene, CDR1 is SGHTA and CDR2 is FQGTGA. The CDR3 is 16 residues long. V lost 1 base, J lost 5 bases, and 15 bases lay in between. DNA of the CDR3: TGTGCCAGCAGCTTAAAAGGTGGGCAGGGGAACAATGAGCAGTTCTTC. It codes for CASSLKGGQGNNEQFF.

The V gene is TRBV5-5, the J gene TRBJ2-1; 9 nucleotides match TRBD1. Germline V CDR1 and CDR2: SGHKS, YYEKEE (reference sequence). J gave up 4 bases and V 4 bases, and 6 bases lay outside the gene matches. This CDR3 contains 15 residues. The CDR3 bases are TGTGCCAGCAGCGGGGGGGACAGGGCTTACAATGAGCAGTTCTTC. This sequence encodes CASSGGDRAYNEQFF. The variable domain in full, completed from reference TRBV5-5 and TRBJ2-1, reads DAGVTQSPTHLIKTRGQQVTLRCSPISGHKSVSWYQQVLGQGPQFIFQYYEKEERGRGNFPDRFSARQFPNYSSELNVNALLLGDSALYLCASSGGDRAYNEQFFGPGTRLTVL.

V usage is TRBV3-1 (or the pseudogene TRBV3-2) and J usage is TRBJ1-2; D is unclear. CDR1 LGHDT and CDR2 YNNKEL come from the germline V gene (reference sequence). Trimming took off 5 bases at V and 3 bases at J, with 16 bases between the two ends. The CDR3 sequence is 15 residues long. The CDR3: CASSSGRGWDYGYTF. The CDR3 DNA reads as TGTGCCAGCAGCTCTGGCCGAGGGTGGGACTATGGCTACACCTTC.

This rearrangement joins TRBV30 to TRBJ2-1, with D tentatively TRBD1 or TRBD2 (5 bases each). The CDR3 sequence is 13 residues long. Germline CDR1 and CDR2: GTSNPN and SVGIG (reference sequence). The V and J ends lost 2 bases and 6 bases respectively, with 11 bases between them. In DNA form, the CDR3 reads TGTGCCTGGAGTTTGGGGGACGTCAATGAGCAGTTCTTC. Its protein product is CAWSLGDVNEQFF. Complete variable domain (other parts from reference TRBV30 and TRBJ2-1): SQTIHQWPATLVQPVGSPLSLECTVEGTSNPNLYWYRQAAGRGLQLLFYSVGIGQISSEVPQNLSASRPQDRQFILSSKKLLLSDSGFYLCAWSLGDVNEQFFGPGTRLTVL.

This chain links TRBV6-5 with TRBJ2-7; 7 bases fit TRBD1. The germline V gene encodes CDR1 MNHEY and CDR2 SVGAGI. V lost 7 bases, J lost 6 bases, and 9 bases stayed unmatched. The CDR3 spans 13 residues. The CDR3 reads CASNNRGMSEQYV. Here the CDR3 DNA reads TGTGCCAGCAATAACAGGGGAATGAGCGAGCAGTACGTC.

The rearrangement links TRBV5-5 to TRBJ2-3; no reliable D call. This CDR3 contains 16 residues. V gave up 2 bases and J gave up 2 bases, with 15 bases separating them. From germline, CDR1 is SGHKS and CDR2 YYEKEE (reference sequence). CDR3: CASSFGRKFLTDTQYF. DNA for the CDR3: TGTGCCAGCAGCTTCGGCAGGAAGTTCCTCACAGATACGCAGTATTTT. Supplemented by reference TRBV5-5 and TRBJ2-3, the full variable domain reads DAGVTQSPTHLIKTRGQQVTLRCSPISGHKSVSWYQQVLGQGPQFIFQYYEKEERGRGNFPDRFSARQFPNYSSELNVNALLLGDSALYLCASSFGRKFLTDTQYFGPGTRLTVL.

The rearrangement uses TRBV19 and TRBJ1-1, with D perhaps matching TRBD1 (6 bases). The CDR3 has 13 amino acids. CDR1 is LNHDA and CDR2 is SQIVND in the germline V gene (reference sequence). The germline V and J ends were trimmed by 8 bases and 7 bases, with 17 bases remaining between them. For the CDR3, the DNA is TGTGCCAGTCTGGGGCCTAGGACAGATGAAGCTTTCTTT. It codes for CASLGPRTDEAFF.

The chain has TRBV5-1 and TRBJ1-4; D ambiguous. The CDR3 sequence is 14 residues long. Trimming left V 0 bases short and J 4 bases short, with 7 bases between. Germline values: CDR1 SGHRS, CDR2 YFSETQ. CDR3 in DNA: TGCGCCAGCAGCTTGGTGGTGGGTAATGAAAAACTGTTTTTT. This translates into CASSLVVGNEKLFF.

The gene calls are TRBV10-3 and TRBJ1-5, with D hard to call. The CDR3 covers 12 residues. Germline V gene data show CDR1 as ENHRY and CDR2 as SYGVKD. The V end was cut by 6 bases, the J end by 9 bases, with 12 bases between. CDR3 nucleotides: TGTGCCATCAGCGAACCTCTCCGGCCCCAGCATTTT. Encoded protein: CAISEPLRPQHF.

The chain uses TRBV10-3 and TRBJ2-3; 7 positions agree with TRBD2. V shed 0 bases and J 3 bases; nucleotides not matched to a gene: 3. Germline CDR1 and CDR2: ENHRY and SYGVKD. CDR3 length: 15 residues. Here the CDR3 reads CAISESNGGTDTQYF. The CDR3, as DNA: TGTGCCATCAGTGAGTCCAACGGGGGGACAGATACGCAGTATTTT.

CDR3 DNA sequence: TGTGCCAGCAGCGTAATCAGGGGGGATCACGATACGCAGTATTTT. Residues: CASSVIRGDHDTQYF. This chain connects TRBV9 to TRBJ2-3; D is possibly TRBD1 (7 bases). V was shortened by 1 base and J by 6 bases, with 15 bases between the two germline ends. The CDR3 has 15 amino acids. Germline CDR1 is SGDLS and CDR2 is YYNGEE. The full variable domain, its missing parts supplied by reference TRBV9 and TRBJ2-3, is DSGVTQTPKHLITATGQRVTLRCSPRSGDLSVYWYQQSLDQGLQFLIQYYNGEERAKGNILERFSAQQFPDLHSELNLSSLELGDSALYFCASSVIRGDHDTQYFGPGTRLTVL.

Relative to its sample, this clone is medium-sized. The rearrangement joins TRBV29-1 to TRBJ2-3; D is tentatively TRBD1 or TRBD2 (5 bases each). With 8 bases removed from V and 1 base from J, the gap between germline ends came to 13 bases. The CDR3 has 13 amino acids. CDR1 is SQVTM, CDR2 ANQGSEA, per germline. CDR3 DNA: TGCAGCTCCGGGGCCGGGGGCACAGATACGCAGTATTTT. This sequence encodes CSSGAGGTDTQYF.

The chain carries TRBV15 and TRBJ2-3; D possibly corresponds to TRBD2 (7 bases). Germline CDR1 LNHNV, CDR2 YYDKDF (reference sequence). V was trimmed by 1 base and J by 2 bases, leaving 16 bases between them. This CDR3 contains 17 residues. The CDR3 sequence: CATSRGGGAGATDTQYF. In DNA, the CDR3 is TGTGCCACCAGCAGAGGGGGAGGGGCGGGGGCCACAGATACGCAGTATTTT.

V is TRBV3-1 (or the pseudogene TRBV3-2) and J is TRBJ1-2, with D maybe TRBD1 (6 bases). The CDR3 extends over 13 amino acids. Germline V gene data show CDR1 as LGHDT and CDR2 as YNNKEL (reference sequence). V was pared by 4 bases and J by 6 bases, with 12 bases between. The CDR3 loop reads CASSPPGADGYTF. CDR3 nucleotides: TGTGCCAGCAGCCCCCCGGGGGCGGATGGCTACACCTTC.